These 21 T cell receptor beta chains were sequenced from one sample in a study of breast tumors, draining lymph nodes, adjacent tissues. The lymph nodes were axillary draining lymph nodes from breast cancer patients. A single record per CDR3 protein comes from TCRdb applying MiXCR to the multiplex PCR reads. The sample gives about 130,000 distinct CDR3 sequences, less than 25% of which show up once; about 2.2% is in the top ten. Sequencing was carried out using axillary lymph node tissue. These receptor sequences come from a female donor with breast cancer. Some clones in this sample may be carry-over from other donors' samples.

This clonotype was counted ten times or more. The rearrangement links TRBV6-5 to TRBJ2-1; possibly TRBD1 for D (6 bases). Trimming pared 0 bases from V and 4 bases from J, leaving 16 bases between. In germline, CDR1 is MNHEY, CDR2 SVGAGI. The CDR3 totals 17 residues. The CDR3, as DNA: TGTGCCAGCAGTTACTCTGGGGGCAGTAGTTTGTACAATGAGCAGTTCTTC. It specifies CASSYSGGSSLYNEQFF.

This clonotype was recorded many times. The rearrangement joins TRBV6-6 to TRBJ1-6, with 7 nucleotides matching TRBD1. CDR1 is MNHNY and CDR2 is SVGAGI in the germline V gene (reference sequence). CDR3 length equals 15 residues. V dropped 7 bases and J dropped 5; count of bases not matched to a gene: 8. CDR3 loop: CASMTRDRDNSPLHF. The CDR3, as DNA: TGTGCCAGCATGACCCGGGACAGAGATAATTCACCCCTCCACTTT.

This clonotype showed up many times. The chain recombines TRBV20-1 with TRBJ1-2, with unresolved D. CDR3 size: 14 residues. Germline V gene data show CDR1 as DFQATT and CDR2 as SNEGSKA (reference sequence). The CDR3 spells CSDVTSLANYGYTF. CDR3 DNA sequence: TGCAGCGATGTGACAAGTCTAGCTAACTATGGCTACACCTTC.

Details on this clonotype: A much larger clone differs from this one at a single base, so this may be a read error. The CDR3 sequence: CAGSQRVEKLFF. CDR3 sequence (DNA): TGTGCCGGCAGTCAGAGGGTTGAAAAACTGTTTTTT. V and J are TRBV6-1 and TRBJ1-4; D is unresolved. The CDR3 is 12 amino acids. The germline V gene encodes CDR1 MNHNS and CDR2 SASEGT.

Only a few counts were recorded for this clonotype. The chain employs TRBV27 and TRBJ2-6; TRBD1 might be the D (6 bases). V was shortened by 7 bases and J by 4 bases, with 14 bases between the two germline ends. The V gene's germline CDR1 is MNHEY and CDR2 SMNVEV (reference sequence). The CDR3 loop spans 15 amino acids. This chain's CDR3 is CASMNWGLGANVLTF. The CDR3 DNA sequence: TGTGCCAGCATGAACTGGGGGCTAGGGGCCAACGTCCTGACTTTC.

This clonotype was seen ten or more times. Written as DNA, the CDR3 is TGTGGCGGGAGGACCACACGATTCTACGAGCAGTACTTC. Its protein is CGGRTTRFYEQYF. The gene calls are TRBV5-8 and TRBJ2-7, with 8 bases identical to TRBD2. Per the germline V gene, CDR1 is SGHTS and CDR2 is YDEGEE. The length of the CDR3 is 13 residues.

Comment on this clonotype: A much larger clone differs from this one at a single base, so this may be a read error. This rearrangement joins TRBV3-1 to TRBJ2-7; tentative D call: TRBD2 (6 bases). This CDR3 has 14 amino acids. Germline V gives CDR1 LGHDT, CDR2 YNNKEL (reference sequence). CDR3 region: CASSQVYGSYKQYF. The CDR3 DNA reads as TGTGCCAGCAGCCAAGTCTACGGGAGCTACAAGCAGTACTTC.

For this clonotype: A read error may be the cause here, since a much bigger clone is one base away. The chain uses TRBV12-3 or TRBV12-4 and TRBJ2-1; 8 nucleotides agree with TRBD2. CDR3 size: 14 residues. V gave up 8 bases and J gave up 5 bases; unmatched junction bases: 8. The CDR3 loop is CASFSGGHNNEQFF. Written as DNA, the CDR3 is TGTGCCAGCTTCTCGGGAGGGCATAACAATGAGCAGTTCTTC.

Concerning this clonotype itself: This may arise from a read error, as a much more abundant clone is one base away. This chain connects TRBV5-4 to TRBJ2-5, with D tentatively TRBD2 (6 bases). CDR1 is SGHNT and CDR2 is YYREEE in the germline V gene (reference sequence). The CDR3 is 16 amino acids. Trimming took 4 bases from V and 4 from J, leaving 20 bases between them. The CDR3 DNA sequence: TGTGCCAGCAGCCCGACTAGTAGAGGCTGGGTAGAGACCCAGTACTTC. Its protein product is CASSPTSRGWVETQYF.

This clonotype was picked up many times. The gene calls are TRBV7-3 and TRBJ2-7; TRBD2 matches at 10 bases. Germline trimming cut 5 bases from V and 3 bases from J; bases unmatched to any gene: 7. This CDR3 comprises 15 residues. Germline values: CDR1 SGHTA, CDR2 FQGTGA. CDR3 sequence (DNA): TGTGCCAGCAGCGTCGCTAGCGGGAGTGGCTACGAGCAGTACTTC. Its protein product is CASSVASGSGYEQYF.

About this clonotype: A much larger clone differs from this one at a single base, so this may be a read error. The chain recombines TRBV18 with TRBJ2-7, with D perhaps TRBD1 (5 bases). The CDR3 length is 14 residues. The germline V gene encodes CDR1 KGHSH and CDR2 LQKENI. CDR3 nucleotides: TGTGCCGGCTCACCCCAGACAGCCTCCTACGAGCAGTACTTC. Translation gives CAGSPQTASYEQYF. Full variable domain (remainder filled in from reference TRBV18 and TRBJ2-7): NAGVMQNPRHLVRRRGQEARLRCSPMKGHSHVYWYRQLPEEGLKFMVYLQKENIIDESGMPKERFSAEFPKEGPSILRIQQVVRGDSAAYFCAGSPQTASYEQYFGPGTRLTVT.

This clonotype was seen ten or more times. Here the CDR3 reads CASSEDYSSGANVLTF. The CDR3, as DNA: TGTGCCAGCAGTGAAGATTATAGCTCTGGGGCCAACGTCCTGACTTTC. The V and J genes are TRBV2 and TRBJ2-6; D is undetermined. The CDR3 is made up of 16 amino acids. From germline, CDR1 is SNHLY and CDR2 FYNNEI. V was cut by 1 base and J by 0 bases, with 7 bases left in between. Filled out from reference TRBV2 and TRBJ2-6, the complete variable domain reads EPEVTQTPSHQVTQMGQEVILRCVPISNHLYFYWYRQILGQKVEFLVSFYNNEISEKSEIFDDQFSVERPDGSNFTLKIRSTKLEDSAMYFCASSEDYSSGANVLTFGAGSRLTVL.

This clonotype was detected many times. The chain couples TRBV12-3 or TRBV12-4 to TRBJ2-7, with 9 bases lining up with TRBD2. The V segment lost 6 bases and the J segment 7 bases; nucleotides outside the gene matches: 10. The CDR3 totals 14 residues. The chain's CDR3 is CASRAGAGGGEQYF. In DNA, the CDR3 is TGTGCCAGCAGAGCAGGGGCGGGAGGGGGGGAGCAGTACTTC.

In the case of this clonotype: A much larger clone differs by one base, so this may be a read error. The chain combines TRBV20-1 with TRBJ2-1; 12 nucleotides line up with TRBD2. V lost 5 bases, J lost 8 bases, and 13 bases stayed unmatched. This CDR3 contains 16 residues. In germline, CDR1 is DFQATT, CDR2 SNEGSKA (reference sequence). As DNA, the CDR3 is TGCAGTGCTCCGAAGACTAGCGGGAGCGGTTTCTATGAGCAGTTCTTC. Amino acid sequence: CSAPKTSGSGFYEQFF.

This clonotype came up many times. The chain links TRBV5-4 to TRBJ1-2; 7 bases are a match to TRBD1. CDR3 size: 15 residues. CDR1 is SGHNT, CDR2 YYREEE, per germline (reference sequence). V gave up 4 bases and J gave up 4 bases; unmatched junction bases: 10. CDR3: CASSPSLTGRYGYTF. In DNA form, the CDR3 reads TGTGCCAGCAGCCCTTCCTTGACAGGGCGCTATGGCTACACCTTC.

To note about this clonotype: A much bigger clone sits one base away, suggesting this may be a read error. V is TRBV11-3 and J is TRBJ2-3, with a tentative D call TRBD1 (5 bases). This CDR3 contains 14 residues. CDR1 and CDR2 (germline): SGHNT, YENEEA. The CDR3 nucleotides read TGTGCCAGCAGCTCCGGGCTGGGCACAGGTACGCAGTATTTT. Its protein is CASSSGLGTGTQYF.

This clonotype was detected many times. The rearrangement joins TRBV15 to TRBJ1-4; TRBD1 might be the D (6 bases). V lost 3 bases to trimming and J lost 7 bases, with 18 bases between them. Germline assignment: CDR1 LNHNV and CDR2 YYDKDF (reference sequence). The CDR3 sequence is 16 residues long. The DNA for the CDR3 is TGTGCCACCAGCAGTGAACCCGGGACAATTGGTGAAAAACTGTTTTTT. Amino acids: CATSSEPGTIGEKLFF.

Ten or more counts support this clonotype. The chain recombines TRBV24-1 with TRBJ2-1; TRBD2 might be the D (7 bases). Germline V lookup: CDR1 KGHDR, CDR2 SFDVKD. Deletions cut 3 bases from V and 8 bases from J, with 16 bases between. The CDR3 consists of 15 residues. CDR3 nucleotides: TGTGCCACCAGTGATGGGAGGGGGGGGTACGATGAGCAGTTCTTC. As protein: CATSDGRGGYDEQFF.

This clonotype has at least ten counts. The rearrangement joins TRBV7-9 to TRBJ2-7, with no clear D. In germline, CDR1 is SEHNR, CDR2 FQNEAQ (reference sequence). V lost 4 bases, J lost 5 bases, and 9 bases lay in between. CDR3 size: 12 residues. The CDR3 here is CASSSRGNEQYF. DNA of the CDR3: TGTGCCAGCAGCTCCCGAGGAAACGAGCAGTACTTC.

This clonotype was detected once. A read error may be the cause here, since a much bigger clone is one base away. V is TRBV6-1 and J is TRBJ2-5; 9 bases are a match to TRBD2. CDR1 is MNHNS, CDR2 SASEGT, per germline. CDR3 length: 14 amino acids. The CDR3 loop is CASNAGLAGRDCRF. CDR3 bases: TGTGCCAGCAATGCGGGGCTAGCGGGACGGGATTGTCGGTTC.

This clonotype has ten or more counts. The chain employs TRBV6-5 and TRBJ2-1, with D hard to call. The V end lost 7 bases, the J end lost 5 bases, and 12 bases lay between the germline ends. Germline values: CDR1 MNHEY, CDR2 SVGAGI. The CDR3 has 13 residues. The CDR3 loop reads CASKRGSNNEQFF. CDR3 DNA sequence: TGTGCCAGCAAACGAGGAAGCAACAATGAGCAGTTCTTC.